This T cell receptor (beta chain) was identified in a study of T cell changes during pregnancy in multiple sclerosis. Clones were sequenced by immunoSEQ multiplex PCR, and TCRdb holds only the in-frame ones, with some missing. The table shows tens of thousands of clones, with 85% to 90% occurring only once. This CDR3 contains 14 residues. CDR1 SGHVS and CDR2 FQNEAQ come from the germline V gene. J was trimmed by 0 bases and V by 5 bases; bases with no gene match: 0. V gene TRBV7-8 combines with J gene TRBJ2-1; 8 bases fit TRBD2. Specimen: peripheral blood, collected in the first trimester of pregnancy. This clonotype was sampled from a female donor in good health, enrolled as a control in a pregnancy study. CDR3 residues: CASSGTSSYNEQFF. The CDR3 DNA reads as TGTGCCAGCAGCGGGACTAGCTCCTACAATGAGCAGTTCTTC.